The sequence of this T cell receptor beta chain was determined in a study of blood T cell repertoires in COVID-19. Per the germline V gene, CDR1 is KGHDR and CDR2 is SFDVKD. The CDR3 covers 14 residues. Only in-frame clones appear in the TCRdb table, and some are missing; sequencing was by immunoSEQ multiplex PCR. This table has roughly 210,000 clones, 84% appearing once. As concerns this clone: Relative to the germline gene, one junction end is altered; a read error may explain this.

The sample comprised peripheral blood. The sequence came from a woman older than 75 with COVID-19, enrolled during active disease. This chain joins TRBV24-1 and TRBJ2-2; D possibly corresponds to TRBD2 (6 bases). DNA for the CDR3: TGTGCCACCAGTGATTCTCGACGAACCCCGGGAGCTGTTTTT. Translation: CATSDSRRTPGAVF.